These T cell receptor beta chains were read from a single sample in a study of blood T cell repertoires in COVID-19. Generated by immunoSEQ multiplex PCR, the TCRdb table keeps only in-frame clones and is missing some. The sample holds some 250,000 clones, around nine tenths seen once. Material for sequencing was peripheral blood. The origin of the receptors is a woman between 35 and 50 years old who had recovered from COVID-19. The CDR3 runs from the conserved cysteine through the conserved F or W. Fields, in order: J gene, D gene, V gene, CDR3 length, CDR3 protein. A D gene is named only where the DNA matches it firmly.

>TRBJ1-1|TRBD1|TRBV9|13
CASSVGTGTEAFF
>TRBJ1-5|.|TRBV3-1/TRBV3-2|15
CASSQGGAPAMPQHF
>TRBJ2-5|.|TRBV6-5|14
CASSYTVGVETQYF
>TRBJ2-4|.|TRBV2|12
CASSEPPGDQYF
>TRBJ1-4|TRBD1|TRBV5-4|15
CASSLGGQGNEKLFF
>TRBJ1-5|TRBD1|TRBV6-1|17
CASSVGQAPGSNQPQHF
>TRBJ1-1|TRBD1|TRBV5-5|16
CASSLAPGQGGPEAFF
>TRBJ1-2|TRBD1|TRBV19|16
CASSIPFTGGAGGYTF
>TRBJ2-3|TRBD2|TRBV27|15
CASRQRGSSTDTQYF
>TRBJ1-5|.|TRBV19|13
CASSEGSNQPQHF
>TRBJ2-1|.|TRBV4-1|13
CASSHQAVDEQFF
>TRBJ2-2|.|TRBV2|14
CASTQRSNTGELFF
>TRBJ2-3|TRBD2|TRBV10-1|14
CASSEVAGGDTQYF
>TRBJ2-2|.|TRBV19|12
CASSPQRGELFF
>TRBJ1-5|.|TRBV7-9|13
CASSLTGNQPQHF
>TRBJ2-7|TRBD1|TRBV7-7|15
CASSPRTGGFYEQYF
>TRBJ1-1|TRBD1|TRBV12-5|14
CASAQGVVSTEAFF
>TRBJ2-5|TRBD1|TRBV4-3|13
CASAPGQRETQYF